This TCR beta chain was captured by sequencing in a study of T cell responses to AZD1222 COVID-19 vaccine. Findings and caveats of the study: The donor group comprised mostly white British people and more females; the analysis possibly underestimated clonal diversity. Breadth and depth of Spike-specific TCRs rose after two AZD1222 doses. Recipients of AZD1222 seropositive at baseline numbered only 5 or 6. Sampling that yielded the repertoires occurred only after the peak T cell response.

Remarks on this clone: The antigen is undetermined.

Here immunoSEQ multiplex PCR was the method, and the copy in TCRdb shows in-frame clones only, minus some. Altogether approximately 140,000 clones are present, around 91% being singletons, with the ten largest covering about 10%. Per the germline V gene, CDR1 is SNHLY and CDR2 is FYNNEI. This CDR3 has 16 amino acids. The V segment lost 6 bases and the J segment 7 bases; nucleotides outside the gene matches: 11. The V call is TRBV2, the J call TRBJ2-1; 11 bases agree with TRBD2. The sequence came from an adult who received the AZD1222 COVID-19 vaccine. The source material was peripheral blood, sampled 28 days after the second AZD1222 dose. CDR3 amino acids: CASRYRLAGKLNEQFF. CDR3 DNA: TGTGCCAGCAGGTACCGACTAGCGGGGAAATTAAATGAGCAGTTCTTC.